This T cell receptor beta chain was sequenced for a study of blood T cell repertoires in COVID-19. Whole-study context: COVID-19 samples collected from the United States, Italy and Spain covered acute and convalescent phases. T cells, B-cell-depleted T cells, or PBMCs supplied cDNA or gDNA.

Authors' analysis steps: The authors estimated nucleated cell counts from reference gene primer amplification. TCRdb keeps only in-frame clones here, not all; method: immunoSEQ multiplex PCR. V and J calls and clone size are copied from that table; D and trimming were computed from the DNA. The sample holds roughly 140,000 clones, roughly three quarters seen once. This CDR3 has 13 residues. CDR1 and CDR2 (germline): MNHEY, SVGAGI. J gave up 11 bases and V 6 bases, and 11 bases lay outside the gene matches. The V and J genes are TRBV6-5 and TRBJ2-3; 7 positions agree with TRBD1. The receptor comes from a man aged 45-65 years with active or convalescent COVID-19. The source material was peripheral blood. CDR3 DNA sequence: TGTGCCAGCAGCCCCTCCGACAGGGTCCGGCAGTATTTT. Translation: CASSPSDRVRQYF.